Below are 9 T cell receptor beta chains sequenced from a single sample in a study of T cells in Graves' hyperthyroidism and ophthalmopathy. TCR beta CDR3 region amplification was performed from RNA transcripts. An initial round of RT-PCR targeting the TCR CDR3 relied on the HTBI primer set. TCRdb redid the calling of the multiplex PCR reads with MiXCR, one entry per CDR3 protein. This sample has approximately 100,000 distinct CDR3 sequences, with about 40% found just once. Sequenced material: peripheral blood or thyroid tissue (not recorded which). The receptors were gathered from a woman in her 30s with Graves' hyperthyroidism.

Comment on this clonotype: Mismatch with germline at one junction end may stem from a read error. The chain recombines TRBV2 with TRBJ1-5; 9 nucleotides match TRBD1. The CDR3 is made up of 15 amino acids. Germline CDR1 and CDR2: SNHLY and FYNNEI. The CDR3: CACRLHRGRNQPQHF. CDR3 in DNA: TGTGCCTGCAGATTACACAGGGGGCGCAATCAGCCCCAGCATTTT.

This clonotype was found many times. The CDR3, as DNA: TGTGCCAGCAGTCTGGGGGCTCCGTCGGGCTATGGCTACACCTTC. Its protein product is CASSLGAPSGYGYTF. V and J are TRBV2 and TRBJ1-2; maybe TRBD1 (6 bases). The V gene lost 5 bases and the J gene lost 4 bases, with 17 bases spanning the gap. Germline-derived CDR1 and CDR2 are SNHLY and FYNNEI. The CDR3 covers 15 residues.

CDR3 loop: CASSPTGRETQYF. As DNA, the CDR3 is TGTGCCAGCAGCCCGACGGGACGCGAGACCCAGTACTTC. The V and J genes are TRBV7-9 and TRBJ2-5; tentatively, D is TRBD1 or TRBD2 (5 bases each). The germline gives CDR1 SEHNR, CDR2 FQNEAQ (reference sequence). The CDR3 totals 13 residues. Trimming cost V 5 bases and J 5 bases, with 12 bases left between them.

This clonotype appeared many times. Possible read error: a much larger clone is one base away. This chain joins TRBV4-1 and TRBJ1-2; D perhaps matches TRBD1 (5 bases). This CDR3 has 15 amino acids. The germline V gene has CDR1 MGHRA and CDR2 YSYEKL. The CDR3 bases are TGCACCAGCAGCCAAGATATCGGGGGAACTAATGGCTACACCTTC. This translates into CTSSQDIGGTNGYTF.

Worth noting for this clonotype: Being one base from a much bigger clone, this may be a read error. The chain couples TRBV6-1 to TRBJ2-7; TRBD2 might be the D (6 bases). Deletions cut 2 bases from V and 6 bases from J, with 23 bases between. This CDR3 spans 17 amino acids. The germline V gene has CDR1 MNHNS and CDR2 SASEGT. Here the CDR3 reads CASSEIVGGTWGCEQYF. The CDR3 DNA follows: TGTGCCAGCAGTGAAATAGTTGGCGGGACTTGGGGGTGCGAGCAGTACTTC.

The chain has TRBV29-1 and TRBJ2-7; D is unresolved. This CDR3 is 13 amino acids long. CDR1 is SQVTM, CDR2 ANQGSEA, per germline. The V gene lost 1 base and the J gene lost 0 bases, with 7 bases spanning the gap. In DNA form, the CDR3 reads TGCAGCGTTGAAGGGGGATTCTCCTACGAGCAGTACTTC. This codes for CSVEGGFSYEQYF.

As for this clonotype: One end of the junction is discordant with germline, which a read error may explain. This chain connects TRBV7-6 to TRBJ1-4; possible D gene TRBD1, 5 bases. Germline V gives CDR1 SGHVS, CDR2 FNYEAQ. The CDR3 has 16 amino acids. The CDR3 protein is CANSFGAGRHGEELFF. The CDR3 nucleotides are TGTGCCAACAGCTTTGGTGCAGGGAGACACGGCGAAGAACTGTTTTTT.

CDR3 residues: CASGLTSATTDTQYF. CDR3 nucleotide sequence: TGTGCCAGTGGATTGACTAGCGCCACCACAGATACGCAGTATTTT. The chain recombines TRBV7-2 with TRBJ2-3; 8 nucleotides agree with TRBD2. In germline, CDR1 is SGHTA, CDR2 FQGNSA. The J segment lost 2 bases and the V segment lost 9 bases, leaving 10 bases of the junction unmatched. The CDR3 covers 15 residues.

Concerning this clonotype itself: The conserved phenylalanine or tryptophan is not found at the CDR3 terminus, so this likely reflects a read error. The chain employs TRBV10-3 and TRBJ1-2; 11 nucleotides line up with TRBD1. V shed 11 bases, J shed 6 bases, and the junction held 14 bases outside the gene matches. The CDR3 runs 15 residues. Germline CDR1 ENHRY, CDR2 SYGVKD. CDR3 residues: CAFKDRGRWENGYTS. CDR3 nucleotide sequence: TGTGCCTTTAAGGACAGGGGGCGATGGGAGAATGGCTACACCTCC.